The table lists the clone carrying this T cell receptor beta chain with a few counts. Its cognate antigen is unknown. 5'RACE with constant-segment primers built TCRalpha and TCRbeta cDNA libraries with UMIs. From the 5' RACE reads, TCRdb called clonotypes with MiXCR, one entry per CDR3 protein. Of tens of thousands of distinct CDR3 sequences listed, approximately 15% are singletons. These data originate in a study of T-cell memory formation after mild COVID-19. Study overall: Each donor largely had its own TCR clusters. The study's findings and limits: Memory from before infection featured some responding clones, which suggests cross-reactive memory joined. The authors left the SARS-CoV-2 specificity of second-wave clones peaking on day 37 unconfirmed.

Germline loops: CDR1 MGHRA, CDR2 YSYEKL. The CDR3 runs to 15 residues. The ends were cut back, 2 bases at V and 7 bases at J, with 15 bases in the middle. The sample was PBMCs or a T cell subset sorted from them (not recorded which). The receptor's source is a man in his late teens or twenties who had mild COVID-19 (a few samples of this study predate the infection). Cell type and time point are not known. This chain joins TRBV4-1 and TRBJ2-1; a possible D gene is TRBD2 (6 bases). The DNA of the CDR3 is TGCGCCAGCAGCCAATCCTCCACCGGGGGAAATGAGCAGTTCTTC. Protein sequence: CASSQSSTGGNEQFF.